This T cell receptor (beta chain) was found in a study of blood T cell repertoires in COVID-19. Looking at the study overall: Spain, Italy and the United States supplied samples that represented acute and convalescent COVID-19. Sources were T cells, B-cell-depleted T cells, or PBMCs; the material itself was cDNA or gDNA.

In the authors' methods: Reference gene primers were amplified, and this amplification served to estimate nucleated cell counts. Sequencing was performed with immunoSEQ multiplex PCR; in TCRdb, only in-frame clones are kept and a portion is missing. V, J and clone size are those of that table, while D and trimming were read from the DNA. The sample consists of about 1,700 clones, 70% to 85% of them appearing once. Trimming shortened V by 6 bases and J by 5 bases, and 10 bases separated the two germline ends. This CDR3 spans 12 amino acids. Germline V gene sequence: CDR1 KGHSH, CDR2 LQKENI. This rearrangement joins TRBV18 to TRBJ2-5, with D unresolved. The sample consisted of peripheral blood. The sequence came from a man aged 65 to 85 with active COVID-19. The CDR3 DNA follows: TGTGCCAGCTCCGGATCGAGGGAGACCCAGTACTTC. Encoded protein: CASSGSRETQYF.